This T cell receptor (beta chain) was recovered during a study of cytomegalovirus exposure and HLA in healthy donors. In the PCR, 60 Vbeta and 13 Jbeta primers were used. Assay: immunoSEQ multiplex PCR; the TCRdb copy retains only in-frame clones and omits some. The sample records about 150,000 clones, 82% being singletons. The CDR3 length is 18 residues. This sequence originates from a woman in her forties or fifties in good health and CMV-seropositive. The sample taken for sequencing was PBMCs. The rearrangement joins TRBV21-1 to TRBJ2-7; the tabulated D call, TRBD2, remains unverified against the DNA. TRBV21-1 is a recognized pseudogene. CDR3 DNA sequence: TGTGCCAGCAGCAAAGTTGGGGAGCAGCAGACTAGAATCTACGAGCAGTACTTC. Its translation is CASSKVGEQQTRIYEQYF.